Each of the 20 T cell receptor beta chains below was sequenced from the same sample in a study of graft-versus-host responses after intestinal transplantation. These receptors have no known antigen. Using immunoSEQ multiplex PCR, the repertoire was profiled, and TCRdb retains in-frame clones only, with some absent. The table records tens of thousands of clones, roughly 89% of them present only once. Sequenced material: unstimulated CD4+ T cells sorted from spleen or lymph node cells, taken before intestinal transplant. The receptors here all came from a human donor who received an intestinal transplant.

The J gene is TRBJ2-2, the V gene TRBV6-6; 7 positions agree with TRBD1. The CDR3 is 15 amino acids. V lost 5 bases, J lost 8 bases, and 11 bases stayed unmatched. Germline CDR1 and CDR2: MNHNY and SVGAGI (reference sequence). CDR3 region: CASSTGQEAVGELFF. As DNA, the CDR3 is TGTGCCAGCAGTACCGGACAGGAGGCCGTGGGGGAGCTGTTTTTT.

The V call is TRBV10-1, the J call TRBJ2-3; a possible D gene is TRBD2 (6 bases). The CDR3 length is 17 residues. Trimming stripped 0 bases from V and 0 bases from J, with 13 bases between. Germline V lookup: CDR1 WNHNN, CDR2 SYGVQD (reference sequence). The CDR3 DNA reads as TGCGCCAGCAGTGAGTCGAGACCCGGGACTAGCACAGATACGCAGTATTTT. As protein: CASSESRPGTSTDTQYF.

The chain has TRBV7-6 and TRBJ2-1; D ambiguous. Germline CDR1 and CDR2: SGHVS and FNYEAQ. V was shortened by 1 base and J by 4 bases, with 8 bases between the two germline ends. This CDR3 has 14 amino acids. CDR3 sequence (DNA): TGTGCCAGCAGCTTAGTGGCCGAATACAATGAGCAGTTCTTC. Protein sequence: CASSLVAEYNEQFF.

V is TRBV19 and J is TRBJ1-6, with 8 nucleotides matching TRBD1. Germline values: CDR1 LNHDA, CDR2 SQIVND (reference sequence). Trimming removed 5 bases from V and 5 bases from J; junction bases left unmatched: 11. This CDR3 has 17 residues. In DNA form, the CDR3 reads TGTGCCAGTAGTCCTAGGACAGGGCAACGAAATAATTCACCCCTCCACTTT. Translated, it gives CASSPRTGQRNNSPLHF.

The CDR3 DNA reads TGTGCCAGCAGTTTATCCCCGGGTAGCTCCTACGAGCAGTACTTC. Its protein product is CASSLSPGSSYEQYF. The genes are TRBV27 and TRBJ2-7; D remains unclear. The CDR3 has 15 amino acids. CDR1 and CDR2 (germline): MNHEY, SMNVEV (reference sequence). Deletions cut 0 bases from V and 0 bases from J, with 9 bases between.

V is TRBV14 and J is TRBJ2-1, with D possibly matching TRBD2 (6 bases). Trimming removed 1 base from V and 4 bases from J, with 17 bases in between. Germline CDR1 is SGHDN and CDR2 is FVKESK. The CDR3 has 17 amino acids. CDR3: CASSQGTKAVNYNEQFF. CDR3 nucleotides: TGTGCCAGCAGCCAAGGGACTAAGGCTGTTAATTACAATGAGCAGTTCTTC.

V gene TRBV4-3 combines with J gene TRBJ2-3; D is perhaps TRBD1 (6 bases). CDR3 length: 14 residues. Trimming took 5 bases from V and 1 from J, leaving 10 bases between them. Per the germline V gene, CDR1 is LGHNA and CDR2 is YSLEER. The DNA for the CDR3 is TGCGCCAGCAGCTTAGAGGGGGGCACAGATACGCAGTATTTT. This gives the protein CASSLEGGTDTQYF.

The V and J genes are TRBV6-5 and TRBJ1-2, with D uncertain. The CDR3 sequence is 15 residues long. Germline CDR1 MNHEY, CDR2 SVGAGI. V dropped 7 bases and J dropped 0 bases, with 15 bases sitting between them. CDR3 DNA sequence: TGTGCCAGCACCCCCTCCGTGGAGTCTAACTATGGCTACACCTTC. Encoded protein: CASTPSVESNYGYTF.

The chain couples TRBV10-3 to TRBJ2-5; TRBD2 agrees at 7 bases. This CDR3 contains 15 residues. V gave up 0 bases and J gave up 4 bases; unmatched junction bases: 5. Germline values: CDR1 ENHRY, CDR2 SYGVKD. The CDR3 loop is CAISESGWGGETQYF. Here the CDR3 DNA reads TGTGCCATCAGTGAGTCGGGCTGGGGGGGAGAGACCCAGTACTTC.

The J gene is TRBJ2-1, the V gene TRBV30; a possible D gene is TRBD1 (6 bases). The CDR3 extends over 16 amino acids. The germline V gene has CDR1 GTSNPN and CDR2 SVGIG (reference sequence). V lost 2 bases, J lost 0 bases, and 14 bases lay in between. The DNA of the CDR3 is TGTGCCTGGAGTCACCCAGGGGCGAGCTCCTACAATGAGCAGTTCTTC. This codes for CAWSHPGASSYNEQFF.

The V gene is TRBV19, the J gene TRBJ2-7, with D possibly TRBD1 on 6 matching bases. The CDR3 is 14 residues long. Germline V gives CDR1 LNHDA, CDR2 SQIVND (reference sequence). Trimming cost V 3 bases and J 0 bases, with 9 bases left between them. The CDR3, as DNA: TGTGCCAGTAGTATCAGGGGCACCTCCTACGAGCAGTACTTC. Translated: CASSIRGTSYEQYF. The variable domain in full, completed from reference TRBV19 and TRBJ2-7, reads DGGITQSPKYLFRKEGQNVTLSCEQNLNHDAMYWYRQDPGQGLRLIYYSQIVNDFQKGDIAEGYSVSREKKESFPLTVTSAQKNPTAFYLCASSIRGTSYEQYFGPGTRLTVT.

The chain links TRBV30 to TRBJ2-3; D gene uncertain. CDR3 length equals 15 residues. Germline V gene data show CDR1 as GTSNPN and CDR2 as SVGIG (reference sequence). V gave up 4 bases and J gave up 1 base, with 15 bases separating them. The CDR3 is CAWTRGALGTDTQYF. In DNA, the CDR3 is TGTGCCTGGACCCGAGGTGCACTCGGCACAGATACGCAGTATTTT.

Here the CDR3 DNA reads TGCGCCAGCAGCTTGGAAGGCCTCTCCCCTAGCGAGCAGTACTTC. Protein: CASSLEGLSPSEQYF. The chain uses TRBV5-1 and TRBJ2-7; D remains unclear. Between the trimmed V and J ends, which lost 0 bases and 6 bases, there was a span of 16 bases. The CDR3 spans 15 residues. Germline-derived CDR1 and CDR2 are SGHRS and YFSETQ. Complete variable domain (other parts from reference TRBV5-1 and TRBJ2-7): KAGVTQTPRYLIKTRGQQVTLSCSPISGHRSVSWYQQTPGQGLQFLFEYFSETQRNKGNFPGRFSGRQFSNSRSEMNVSTLELGDSALYLCASSLEGLSPSEQYFGPGTRLTVT.

This clone was observed a few times. The chain recombines TRBV6-6 with TRBJ1-1, with D unresolved. This CDR3 comprises 15 residues. V was clipped by 6 bases and J by 5 bases, with 19 bases between them. The germline V gene has CDR1 MNHNY and CDR2 SVGAGI (reference sequence). The DNA of the CDR3 is TGTGCCAGCAGGGGCAGGACGGAGGGAGAAACTGAAGCTTTCTTT. This gives the protein CASRGRTEGETEAFF.

This clone has only one observation. The chain couples TRBV29-1 to TRBJ1-1, with 7 positions matching TRBD1. CDR1 and CDR2 (germline): SQVTM, ANQGSEA. Trimming removed 7 bases from V and 1 base from J; junction bases left unmatched: 6. The CDR3 has 13 residues. The CDR3 region is CSGSRDRNTEAFF. The CDR3 DNA reads as TGCAGCGGAAGCCGGGACAGGAACACTGAAGCTTTCTTT.

The rearrangement uses TRBV19 and TRBJ1-5, with 8 bases lining up with TRBD1. Per the germline V gene, CDR1 is LNHDA and CDR2 is SQIVND (reference sequence). CDR3 length: 15 amino acids. J lost 7 bases, V lost 7 bases, and 12 bases had no gene match. Here the CDR3 DNA reads TGTGCCAGTAACCGGCAGGGACAGGTCGGCCAGCCCCAGCATTTT. As protein: CASNRQGQVGQPQHF.

The chain has TRBV2 and TRBJ2-5, with 12 bases matching TRBD2. The trim removed 8 bases at V and 5 bases at J, leaving 0 bases unmatched. CDR1 and CDR2 from the germline V gene are SNHLY and FYNNEI. This CDR3 comprises 12 residues. The CDR3 DNA reads TGTGCCAGCCTAGCGGGGGGGGAGACCCAGTACTTC. Protein: CASLAGGETQYF.

V usage is TRBV5-1 and J usage is TRBJ2-1; 7 bases line up with TRBD2. V dropped 4 bases and J dropped 3; count of bases not matched to a gene: 7. This CDR3 contains 15 residues. Looked up from germline, CDR1 is SGHRS and CDR2 is YFSETQ. As DNA, the CDR3 is TGCGCCAGCAGCCTCACAAGCGGGGTCTACAATGAGCAGTTCTTC. Translation gives CASSLTSGVYNEQFF. Together with reference TRBV5-1 and TRBJ2-1, the CDR3 gives the full variable domain: KAGVTQTPRYLIKTRGQQVTLSCSPISGHRSVSWYQQTPGQGLQFLFEYFSETQRNKGNFPGRFSGRQFSNSRSEMNVSTLELGDSALYLCASSLTSGVYNEQFFGPGTRLTVL.

The CDR3 here is CASSIRGHYTEAFF. Here the CDR3 DNA reads TGTGCCAGTAGTATAAGGGGACACTACACTGAAGCTTTCTTT. The chain combines TRBV19 with TRBJ1-1, with D maybe TRBD1 (6 bases). The CDR3 has 14 amino acids. Germline V CDR1 and CDR2: LNHDA, SQIVND (reference sequence). Deletions cut 2 bases from V and 3 bases from J, with 10 bases between.

This clone came up once. The genes are TRBV10-3 and TRBJ2-1, with 8 bases identical to TRBD1. The CDR3 is made up of 12 amino acids. The V gene's germline CDR1 is ENHRY and CDR2 SYGVKD. Trimming cost V 11 bases and J 4 bases; bases outside gene matches: 4. The CDR3 spells CAEGQEYNEQFF. The CDR3 DNA is TGTGCCGAGGGACAGGAATACAATGAGCAGTTCTTC.